This T cell receptor (beta chain) was documented in a study of shared clonotypes between healthy human individuals. Overall study context: The people who gave samples were a couple of women and three men aged 18 to 49.

Clones were read by immunoSEQ multiplex PCR, and TCRdb kept only the in-frame ones, dropping some. The sample includes over a million clones, approximately 80% seen only once; the top ten take 0.6% to 0.7%. There are many counts of this clone. CDR1 and CDR2 from the germline V gene are SGHRS and YFSETQ. Trimming left V 0 bases short and J 4 bases short, with 10 bases between. This CDR3 spans 14 amino acids. This receptor was taken from a man aged 18-30 years in good health. Some clones in this sample may be carry-over from other donors' samples. V gene TRBV5-1 combines with J gene TRBJ1-1; unclear D gene. Sequencing was done on a sample of memory CD4+ T cells from PBMCs. Noted subset: CD45RA-negative fraction. The CDR3 DNA reads TGCGCCAGCAGCTTGGCCATGGGAGGCACTGAAGCTTTCTTT. This sequence encodes CASSLAMGGTEAFF.